This T cell receptor beta chain was sequenced for a study of T cell repertoires in cytomegalovirus infection. TCRdb passed the reads through MiXCR, listing each CDR3 protein once. Found here are 110,000 to 150,000 distinct CDR3 sequences, roughly a third of them singletons; the top ten hold 52%. For this clonotype: Antigen: not known.

Germline values: CDR1 SQVTM, CDR2 ANQGSEA. The CDR3 has 13 residues. The ends lost 4 bases at V and 3 bases at J; junction bases unmatched: 5. The source of this sequence is a human donor in good health (CMV status not recorded). Some clones in this sample may be carry-over from other donors' samples. The rearrangement joins TRBV29-1 to TRBJ1-2; 7 nucleotides align to TRBD1. Material: CD8+ T cells from cultured PBMCs, obtained from culture after CMV antigen stimulation. CDR3 bases: TGCAGCGTTGCTTCAGGGGGGGACTATGGCTACACCTTC. It is translated as CSVASGGDYGYTF. Using reference TRBV29-1 and TRBJ1-2 for the parts outside the CDR3, the full variable domain is SAVISQKPSRDICQRGTSLTIQCQVDSQVTMMFWYRQQPGQSLTLIATANQGSEATYESGFVIDKFPISRPNLTFSTLTVSNMSPEDSSIYLCSVASGGDYGYTFGSGTRLTVV.